This TCR beta chain was sequenced for a study of OX40 agonist ivuxolimab in advanced cancers. Overall study context: The patients got ivuxolimab, which is an agonistic anti-OX40 (CD134) antibody.

Sequenced by immunoSEQ multiplex PCR; TCRdb stores in-frame clones only, minus some. The repertoire consists of tens of thousands of clones, with around nine tenths occurring once and the leading ten covering around 0.61%. Looked up from germline, CDR1 is MNHEY and CDR2 is SVGAGI. V lost 6 bases and J 5 bases, leaving 11 bases between the germline ends. CDR3 length equals 13 residues. Exclusion of a patient followed from autoimmune disease history or systemic immunosuppression. The sequence derives from an adult with an advanced solid tumor such as melanoma, head and neck, liver or kidney cancer. The sequenced sample was CD4+ or CD8+ T cells sorted from blood, obtained in a trial of the OX40 agonist ivuxolimab. The chain uses TRBV6-5 and TRBJ2-1; D may be TRBD2 (6 bases). Here the CDR3 reads CASSPAGNNEQFF. CDR3 bases: TGTGCCAGCAGCCCTGCGGGGAACAATGAGCAGTTCTTC.